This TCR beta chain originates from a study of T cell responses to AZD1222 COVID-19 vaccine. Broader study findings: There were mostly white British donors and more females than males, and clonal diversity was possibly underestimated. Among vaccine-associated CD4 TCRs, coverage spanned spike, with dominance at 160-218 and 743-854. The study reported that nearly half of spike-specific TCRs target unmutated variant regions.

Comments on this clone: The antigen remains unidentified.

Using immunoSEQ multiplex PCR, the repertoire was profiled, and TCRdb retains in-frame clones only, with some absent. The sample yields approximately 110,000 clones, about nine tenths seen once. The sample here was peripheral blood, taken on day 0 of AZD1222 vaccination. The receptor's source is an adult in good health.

The CDR3 here is CASSPRSGISSYEQYF. CDR3 DNA: TGTGCCAGCAGCCCGAGGAGCGGGATCAGCTCCTACGAGCAGTACTTC. The J gene is TRBJ2-7, the V gene TRBV9, with TRBD2 matching over 7 bases. V trimming: 4 bases; J trimming: 0 bases; junction bases outside the gene matches: 10. Germline CDR1 and CDR2: SGDLS and YYNGEE. This CDR3 region has 16 residues.